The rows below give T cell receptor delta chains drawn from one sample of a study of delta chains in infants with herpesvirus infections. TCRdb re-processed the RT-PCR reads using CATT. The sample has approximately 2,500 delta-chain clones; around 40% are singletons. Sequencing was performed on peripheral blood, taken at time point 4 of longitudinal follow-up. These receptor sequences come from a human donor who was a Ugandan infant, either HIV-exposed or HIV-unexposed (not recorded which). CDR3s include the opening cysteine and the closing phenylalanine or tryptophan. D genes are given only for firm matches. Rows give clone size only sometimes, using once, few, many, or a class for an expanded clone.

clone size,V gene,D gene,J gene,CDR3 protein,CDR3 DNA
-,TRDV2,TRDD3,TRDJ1,CACDTVGGIRPRPYTDKLIF,TGTGCCTGTGACACCGTAGGGGGGATACGCCCCCGACCCTACACCGATAAACTCATCTTT
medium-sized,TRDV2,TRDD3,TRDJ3,CACDCHWGIRPPSSWDTRQMFF,TGTGCCTGTGACTGTCACTGGGGGATACGCCCCCCTAGCTCCTGGGACACCCGACAGATGTTTTTC
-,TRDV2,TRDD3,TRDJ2,CACDTGGYAAQLFF,TGTGCCTGTGACACCGGGGGATACGCAGCACAACTCTTCTTT
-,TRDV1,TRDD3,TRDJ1,CALGDPFAHWGFRERYTDKLIF,TGTGCTCTTGGGGATCCCTTCGCCCACTGGGGGTTCCGAGAAAGGTACACCGATAAACTCATCTTT
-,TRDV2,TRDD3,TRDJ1,CACDTITGGCAGKVAKLIF,TGTGCCTGTGACACGATAACTGGGGGATGCGCGGGGAAGGTCGCTAAACTCATCTTT
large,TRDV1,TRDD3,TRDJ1,CALGEPRSVLGDTTDKLIF,TGTGCTCTTGGGGAACCTCGCTCCGTACTGGGGGATACTACCGATAAACTCATCTTT
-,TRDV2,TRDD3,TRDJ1,CACDGVGDTLGRRLIF,TGTGCCTGTGACGGCGTCGGGGATACGCTCGGGAGAAGACTCATCTTT
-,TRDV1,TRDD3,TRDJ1,CALGIPLRSRTLGDTDKLIF,TGTGCTCTTGGGATTCCACTAAGATCCCGGACTCTGGGGGACACCGATAAACTCATCTTT
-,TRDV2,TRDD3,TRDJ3,CACAPLTGGPPSWDTRQMFF,TGTGCCTGTGCCCCCCTTACTGGGGGACCTCCCTCCTGGGACACCCGACAGATGTTTTTC
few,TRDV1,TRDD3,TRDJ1,CALGEPLSSNFMGDDTDKLIF,TGTGCTCTTGGGGAACCTCTCTCTTCGAATTTTATGGGGGACGACACCGATAAACTCATCTTT
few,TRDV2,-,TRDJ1,CACDGWGPPGSTDKLIF,TGTGCCTGTGACGGGTGGGGACCCCCAGGATCCACCGATAAACTCATCTTT
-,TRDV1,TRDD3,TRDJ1,CALGEIGPLGLGEEDTDKLIF,TGTGCTCTTGGGGAAATCGGCCCGTTGGGACTGGGGGAAGAAGACACCGATAAACTCATCTTT
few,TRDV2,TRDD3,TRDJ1,CACDMLLGEEYTDKLIF,TGTGCCTGTGACATGCTACTGGGGGAGGAGTACACCGATAAACTCATCTTT
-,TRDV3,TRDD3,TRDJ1,CAFPAWGISGYTDKLIF,TGTGCCTTCCCGGCCTGGGGGATTTCGGGATACACCGATAAACTCATCTTT
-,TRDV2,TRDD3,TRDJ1,CACDTLAGGYVDTDKLIF,TGTGCCTGTGACACCCTGGCTGGGGGATACGTCGACACCGATAAACTCATCTTT
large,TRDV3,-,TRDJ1,CARTPRKRLVWGKGHYTDKLIF,TGTGCCCGCACCCCTAGAAAGAGACTGGTCTGGGGTAAGGGGCATTACACCGATAAACTCATCTTT
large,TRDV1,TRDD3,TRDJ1,CALGDSYWGRPDKLIF,TGTGCTCTTGGGGACTCATACTGGGGGAGGCCCGATAAACTCATCTTT
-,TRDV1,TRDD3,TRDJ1,CALGERPSPTLGDTRRAKLIF,TGTGCTCTTGGGGAACGCCCCTCTCCTACTCTGGGGGATACTCGAAGGGCTAAACTCATCTTT
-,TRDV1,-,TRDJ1,CALGVPNWVPNTDKLIF,TGTGCTCTTGGCGTCCCTAACTGGGTCCCCAACACCGATAAACTCATCTTT
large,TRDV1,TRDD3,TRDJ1,CALGDKSRNWGSSYTDKLIF,TGTGCTCTTGGGGACAAATCCCGAAACTGGGGATCGTCGTACACCGATAAACTCATCTTT
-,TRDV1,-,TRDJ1,CALGERSYSLGPIDTDKLIF,TGTGCTCTTGGGGAAAGGTCCTACTCCCTGGGGCCCATTGACACCGATAAACTCATCTTT
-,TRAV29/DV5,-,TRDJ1,CAAGAYGGGPDKLIF,TGTGCAGCCGGAGCCTATGGCGGGGGACCCGATAAACTCATCTTT
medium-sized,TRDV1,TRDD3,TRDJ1,CALGDSPHLLGDTPKLIF,TGTGCTCTTGGGGATTCCCCTCACCTACTGGGGGATACGCCTAAACTCATCTTT
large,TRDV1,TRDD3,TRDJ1,CALGDRPLRGISTDKLIF,TGTGCTCTTGGGGACCGACCTCTACGGGGGATAAGCACCGATAAACTCATCTTT
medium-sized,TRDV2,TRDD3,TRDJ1,CACDTVALGDTGRLLIF,TGTGCCTGTGACACCGTAGCACTGGGGGATACTGGGAGGTTGCTCATCTTT
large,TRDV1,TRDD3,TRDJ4,CALGKASFLRAVYWGIRWGRPLIF,TGTGCTCTTGGGAAAGCTTCCTTCCTACGGGCAGTTTACTGGGGGATACGTTGGGGGAGACCCCTGATCTTT
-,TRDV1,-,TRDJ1,CALGRAFIPYTDKLIF,TGTGCTCTTGGGAGGGCCTTCATCCCTTACACCGATAAACTCATCTTT
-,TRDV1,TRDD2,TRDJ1,CALGPSFLRGRPYTDKLIF,TGTGCTCTTGGGCCTTCATTCCTACGCGGACGGCCCTACACCGATAAACTCATCTTT
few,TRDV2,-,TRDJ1,CACDSVTSWGYTDKLIF,TGTGCCTGTGACTCCGTGACGTCCTGGGGTTACACCGATAAACTCATCTTT
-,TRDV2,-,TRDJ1,CACDALRTDKLIF,TGTGCCTGTGACGCCTTACGGACGGATAAACTCATCTTT
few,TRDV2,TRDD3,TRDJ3,CACDTVTGEISTWDTRQMFF,TGTGCCTGTGACACGGTGACTGGGGAAATTAGCACCTGGGACACCCGACAGATGTTTTTC
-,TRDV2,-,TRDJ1,CACVLLGLTDKLIF,TGTGCCTGTGTCTTACTGGGTCTTACCGATAAACTCATCTTT
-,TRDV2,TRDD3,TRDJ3,CACDSTGGISWDTRQMFF,TGTGCCTGTGACAGTACTGGGGGCATATCCTGGGACACCCGACAGATGTTTTTC
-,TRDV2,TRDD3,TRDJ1,CACDRLGDTYTDKLIF,TGTGCCTGTGACAGGCTGGGGGATACCTACACCGATAAACTCATCTTT
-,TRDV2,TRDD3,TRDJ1,CACDRLLGDTGRGSDKLIF,TGTGCCTGTGACCGTTTACTGGGGGATACGGGCCGGGGGAGCGATAAACTCATCTTT
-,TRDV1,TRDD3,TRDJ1,CALGERPTHPPTSGWGIPDKLIF,TGTGCTCTTGGGGAACGACCAACTCATCCCCCCACTTCGGGCTGGGGGATACCCGATAAACTCATCTTT
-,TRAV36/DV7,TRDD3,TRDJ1,CAVDHCWGRTDKLIF,TGTGCTGTGGATCACTGCTGGGGGAGGACCGATAAACTCATCTTT
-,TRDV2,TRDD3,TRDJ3,CACDPLLGDTLLDSWDTRQMFF,TGTGCCTGTGACCCCCTACTGGGGGATACGCTACTCGACTCCTGGGACACCCGACAGATGTTTTTC
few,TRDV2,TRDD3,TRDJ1,CACDTLPTGDTGAYTDKLIF,TGTGCCTGTGACACCCTCCCTACGGGGGATACCGGAGCGTACACCGATAAACTCATCTTT